Below are 19 T cell receptor beta chains sequenced from a single sample in a study of T-cell reconstitution after alpha-beta-depleted transplantation in children. Researchers prepared the TCRbeta library using unique molecular identifiers, the study reports. TCRdb re-derived calls from the PCR reads in MiXCR, one entry per CDR3 protein. Here the sample spans approximately 170,000 distinct CDR3 sequences, 11% being singletons. The sample here was PBMCs, taken before TCRalphabeta/CD19-depleted stem cell transplant. The receptors come from a boy between 2 and 10 years old with acute myeloid leukemia, due to receive a stem cell transplant.

This clonotype appeared a few times. The chain recombines TRBV11-1 with TRBJ2-5, with a tentative D call TRBD1 (5 bases). The CDR3 runs to 16 residues. The V and J ends lost 6 bases and 1 base respectively, with 18 bases between them. Per the germline V gene, CDR1 is SGHAT and CDR2 is FQDESV (reference sequence). The CDR3 is CASRSSKTGFQETQYF. The CDR3 DNA reads TGTGCCAGCAGATCATCGAAAACAGGTTTCCAAGAGACCCAGTACTTC.

Remarks on this clonotype: A much larger clone lies a single base off, so this may be a read error. This chain links TRBV20-1 with TRBJ2-1, with TRBD2 matching 14 bases. The germline gives CDR1 DFQATT, CDR2 SNEGSKA (reference sequence). This CDR3 is built from 16 residues. CDR3 residues: CCARVGTSGSYNEQFF. In nucleotides, the CDR3 is TGCTGTGCTAGAGTTGGGACTAGCGGGAGTTATAATGAGCAGTTCTTC.

The sample holds many counts of this clonotype. The chain has TRBV20-1 and TRBJ1-2; D remains unclear. The CDR3 runs to 14 residues. V was clipped by 6 bases and J by 7 bases, with 21 bases between them. Germline V gene lookup returns CDR1 DFQATT and CDR2 SNEGSKA (reference sequence). This CDR3 reads CSASNTPPLLGYTF. The CDR3 nucleotides are TGCAGTGCCTCTAATACACCGCCCCTCCTTGGCTACACCTTC.

This clonotype was counted many times. V usage is TRBV28 and J usage is TRBJ1-5; 11 nucleotides agree with TRBD1. After removal of 5 bases from V and 6 bases from J, the junction contained 6 bases not matched to a gene. The CDR3 is 15 residues long. The germline CDR1 and CDR2 sequences are MDHEN and SYDVKM. The CDR3 loop reads CASSVGTGGVQPQHF. As DNA, the CDR3 is TGTGCCAGCAGTGTCGGGACAGGGGGTGTTCAGCCCCAGCATTTT.

The rearrangement links TRBV7-2 to TRBJ1-5, with a weak D call TRBD1 (5 bases). Trimming pared 5 bases from V and 7 bases from J, leaving 12 bases between. Germline-derived CDR1 and CDR2 are SGHTA and FQGNSA. This CDR3 region has 13 residues. The CDR3 DNA sequence: TGTGCCAGCAGCACTTGGGGGGACCAGCCCCAGCATTTT. It specifies CASSTWGDQPQHF. Full variable domain (rest looked up from reference TRBV7-2 and TRBJ1-5): GAGVSQSPSNKVTEKGKDVELRCDPISGHTALYWYRQSLGQGLEFLIYFQGNSAPDKSGLPSDRFSAERTGGSVSTLTIQRTQQEDSAVYLCASSTWGDQPQHFGDGTRLSIL.

This clonotype was recorded many times. This chain connects TRBV6-5 to TRBJ1-3, with a possible D match to TRBD1 (5 bases). Germline CDR1 reads MNHEY; CDR2 reads SVGAGI. This CDR3 has 16 residues. V was cut by 2 bases and J by 4 bases, with 15 bases left in between. CDR3 bases: TGTGCCAGCAGTTACCCCAGGGCGAAACTCGGAAACACCATATATTTT. Amino acid sequence: CASSYPRAKLGNTIYF.

Remarks on this clonotype: The germline gene is not matched at one end of the junction; a read error may be the cause. This rearrangement joins TRBV3-1 to TRBJ2-1, with TRBD2 identical over 9 bases. Looked up from germline, CDR1 is LGHDT and CDR2 is YNNKEL (reference sequence). The CDR3 extends over 17 amino acids. As DNA, the CDR3 is TGTGCCACCAGCCATGCGGCCGGGACTAGCCCCCGAAATGAGCAGTTCTTC. Its protein product is CATSHAAGTSPRNEQFF.

This clonotype was detected many times. V is TRBV7-3 and J is TRBJ2-6; D uncertain. Looked up from germline, CDR1 is SGHTA and CDR2 is FQGTGA. This CDR3 contains 16 residues. V was pared by 5 bases and J by 2 bases, with 13 bases between. The CDR3 DNA is TGTGCCAGCAGCCTAAAGGGTGGCGCTGGGGCCAACGTCCTGACTTTC. It yields the protein CASSLKGGAGANVLTF.

The V gene is TRBV13, the J gene TRBJ2-3, with a tentative D call TRBD1 (5 bases). The CDR3 spans 14 residues. V was shortened by 2 bases and J by 4 bases, with 10 bases between the two germline ends. CDR1 and CDR2 from the germline V gene are PRHDT and FYEKMQ (reference sequence). This chain's CDR3 is CASSLMQGSDTQYF. As DNA, the CDR3 is TGTGCCAGCAGCTTAATGCAGGGCTCAGATACGCAGTATTTT.

This clonotype was counted ten times or more. The genes are TRBV7-2 and TRBJ2-3, with D perhaps TRBD2 (5 bases). In germline, CDR1 is SGHTA, CDR2 FQGNSA. This CDR3 contains 16 residues. V dropped 5 bases and J dropped 3 bases, with 18 bases sitting between them. CDR3 nucleotides: TGTGCCAGCAGCCCATCTTACGGAGGTTGGACAGATACGCAGTATTTT. Translation: CASSPSYGGWTDTQYF.

This clonotype occurred a few times. This sequence may be a read error, since a much larger clone differs from it by one base. This sequence joins TRBV27 and TRBJ2-1; weak D call: TRBD1 (6 bases). CDR3 size: 15 residues. Per the germline V gene, CDR1 is MNHEY and CDR2 is SMNVEV (reference sequence). CDR3: CASSSLPLGGNERFF. The CDR3 DNA reads TGTGCCAGCAGCTCTCTACCCCTAGGGGGAAATGAGCGGTTCTTC.

Worth noting for this clonotype: A much larger clone is a single base away; this may be a read error. The chain joins TRBV12-3 or TRBV12-4 to TRBJ1-1; the D gene is possibly TRBD1 (6 bases). CDR3 length: 14 amino acids. CDR3 region: CASTYTGRNTGAFF. CDR3 in DNA: TGTGCCAGCACGTATACAGGGAGGAACACTGGAGCTTTCTTT.

The chain has TRBV5-1 and TRBJ2-7; possible D gene TRBD2, 7 bases. Trimming stripped 2 bases from V and 7 bases from J, with 19 bases between. The CDR3 is made up of 15 amino acids. Germline-derived CDR1 and CDR2 are SGHRS and YFSETQ. CDR3 in amino acids: CASSFKGGGSDEQYF. In DNA form, the CDR3 reads TGCGCCAGCAGCTTCAAGGGGGGGGGATCGGATGAGCAGTACTTC. Full variable domain (outside the CDR3, taken from reference TRBV5-1 and TRBJ2-7): KAGVTQTPRYLIKTRGQQVTLSCSPISGHRSVSWYQQTPGQGLQFLFEYFSETQRNKGNFPGRFSGRQFSNSRSEMNVSTLELGDSALYLCASSFKGGGSDEQYFGPGTRLTVT.

This clonotype has only a few counts. The chain is built from TRBV20-1 and TRBJ1-4, with D tentatively TRBD1 (5 bases). V was trimmed by 3 bases and J by 13 bases, leaving 15 bases between them. The germline V gene encodes CDR1 DFQATT and CDR2 SNEGSKA (reference sequence). The CDR3 contains 12 residues. CDR3 in amino acids: CSASPGGGRLFF. The CDR3, as DNA: TGCAGTGCTAGCCCCGGGGGGGGGAGACTGTTTTTT.

This clonotype was counted at least ten times. The chain couples TRBV7-2 to TRBJ2-5; D unclear. CDR3 length: 13 amino acids. The V gene's germline CDR1 is SGHTA and CDR2 FQGNSA. With 5 bases removed from V and 1 base from J, the gap between germline ends came to 8 bases. The DNA of the CDR3 is TGTGCCAGCAGCGTAAGAGTCCAAGAGACCCAGTACTTC. Protein: CASSVRVQETQYF.

As to this clonotype: This may come from a read error, since a much larger clone is one base off. The chain combines TRBV7-2 with TRBJ2-1; 9 bases fit TRBD2. Germline V gives CDR1 SGHTA, CDR2 FQGNSA. This CDR3 has 16 residues. The CDR3 loop reads CASSLALAGSYSEQFF. The CDR3 nucleotides read TGTGCCAGCAGCTTAGCGCTAGCGGGGTCCTACAGTGAGCAGTTCTTC.

This clonotype was observed many times. This chain connects TRBV27 to TRBJ2-1; the match to TRBD1 covers 9 bases. The junction had 7 bases not matched to a gene; V was cut back by 2 bases and J by 8 bases. The CDR3 is 15 amino acids. Per the germline V gene, CDR1 is MNHEY and CDR2 is SMNVEV (reference sequence). Here the CDR3 reads CASSLITGGFDEQFF. Here the CDR3 DNA reads TGTGCCAGCAGTTTAATTACAGGGGGCTTCGATGAGCAGTTCTTC.

In this sample, this clonotype turned up a few times. The J gene is TRBJ1-6, the V gene TRBV7-2, with D hard to call. There are 16 residues in the CDR3. Trimming removed 5 bases from V and 5 bases from J, with 16 bases in between. Germline V gene data show CDR1 as SGHTA and CDR2 as FQGNSA. The DNA for the CDR3 is TGTGCCAGCAGCCCCCAGGAGGTTACTAATAATTCACCCCTCCACTTT. Protein sequence: CASSPQEVTNNSPLHF.

This clonotype has at least ten counts. The rearrangement links TRBV5-1 to TRBJ1-5; possibly TRBD1 for D (6 bases). CDR3 length equals 14 residues. Between the trimmed V and J ends, which lost 4 bases and 2 bases, there was a span of 10 bases. Germline V CDR1 and CDR2: SGHRS, YFSETQ. CDR3 amino acids: CASSEGGGNQPQHF. The CDR3 nucleotides are TGCGCCAGCAGCGAAGGGGGGGGCAATCAGCCCCAGCATTTT.